A single sample is the source of the 32 T cell receptor beta chains below, sequenced in a study of graft-versus-host responses after intestinal transplantation. Data came from immunoSEQ multiplex PCR; TCRdb stores just in-frame clones and leaves some out. This table has 40,000 or so clones, about nine tenths appearing once. Sequenced material: PBMCs, taken less than 280 days after transplant. The origin of the receptors is a human patient who received an intestinal transplant, so some T cells may come from the graft donor.

V and J are TRBV5-1 and TRBJ1-5; the D is unclear. The V end was cut by 0 bases, the J end by 6 bases, with 4 bases between. In germline, CDR1 is SGHRS, CDR2 YFSETQ. The CDR3 has 12 amino acids. In DNA form, the CDR3 reads TGCGCCAGCAGCTTGGTGGTTCAGCCCCAGCATTTT. The encoded protein is CASSLVVQPQHF.

The chain joins TRBV11-2 to TRBJ1-1; D might be TRBD1 (6 bases). This CDR3 is built from 13 residues. Germline values: CDR1 SGHAT, CDR2 FQNNGV. Trimming shortened V by 5 bases and J by 2 bases, and 9 bases separated the two germline ends. The CDR3 sequence is CASSPTGNTEAFF. In nucleotides, the CDR3 is TGTGCCAGCAGCCCGACAGGTAACACTGAAGCTTTCTTT.

The V call is TRBV4-2, the J call TRBJ2-1; 9 positions agree with TRBD2. The J segment lost 5 bases and the V segment lost 2 bases, leaving 1 base of the junction unmatched. Germline assignment: CDR1 LGHNA and CDR2 YNFKEQ. This CDR3 is built from 14 residues. CDR3 loop: CASSQLAGNNEQFF. CDR3 sequence (DNA): TGTGCCAGCAGCCAACTAGCGGGGAACAATGAGCAGTTCTTC.

The chain links TRBV6-5 to TRBJ2-7, with 7 positions matching TRBD1. There are 13 residues in the CDR3. The ends lost 6 bases at V and 2 bases at J; junction bases unmatched: 4. Germline CDR1 and CDR2: MNHEY and SVGAGI. The CDR3 is CASSLTGPYEQYF. Written as DNA, the CDR3 is TGTGCCAGCAGCCTGACAGGGCCCTACGAGCAGTACTTC.

V and J are TRBV5-4 and TRBJ2-2, with a weak D call TRBD2 (5 bases). This CDR3 is 16 amino acids long. Germline CDR1 SGHNT, CDR2 YYREEE (reference sequence). Trimming stripped 3 bases from V and 5 bases from J, with 17 bases between. The CDR3 is CASSSSLDRITGELFF. The CDR3 DNA is TGTGCCAGCAGCTCTTCACTAGACCGAATAACCGGGGAGCTGTTTTTT.

This chain's CDR3 is CASSGQGMGFYEQYF. The CDR3 coding sequence is TGTGCCAGCAGTGGACAGGGGATGGGCTTCTACGAGCAGTACTTC. The rearrangement links TRBV6-1 to TRBJ2-7; TRBD1 agrees at 8 bases. This CDR3 spans 15 amino acids. CDR1 is MNHNS and CDR2 is SASEGT in the germline V gene. The V and J ends lost 4 bases and 3 bases, in that order; junction bases with no gene match: 8.

Comment on this clone: The identical CDR3 is also encoded by other nucleotide sequences in the sample. The V gene is TRBV11-3, the J gene TRBJ1-1; D is possibly TRBD1 (6 bases). The CDR3 loop spans 14 amino acids. The ends were cut back, 4 bases at V and 8 bases at J, with 17 bases in the middle. Germline CDR1 and CDR2: SGHNT and YENEEA. The CDR3 sequence is CASSSQGGGTEAFF. CDR3 nucleotide sequence: TGTGCCAGCAGCTCACAGGGAGGGGGGACCGAAGCTTTCTTT.

This clone is a singleton in its sample. The J gene is TRBJ1-3, the V gene TRBV25-1; no definite D call. In germline, CDR1 is MGHDK, CDR2 SYGVNS. The CDR3 is made up of 16 amino acids. V lost 4 bases, J lost 0 bases, and 13 bases lay in between. The CDR3 is CASSGWTPYSGNTIYF. The CDR3 coding sequence is TGTGCCAGCAGTGGGTGGACGCCATACTCTGGAAACACCATATATTTT.

The rearrangement uses TRBV5-4 and TRBJ2-5; 7 positions match TRBD2. V lost 4 bases and J lost 4; bases outside the gene matches: 4. This CDR3 is 13 amino acids long. Germline V CDR1 and CDR2: SGHNT, YYREEE (reference sequence). CDR3 sequence (DNA): TGTGCCAGCAGCGGTGGGGGGGTAGAGACCCAGTACTTC. Protein: CASSGGGVETQYF.

CDR3 nucleotide sequence: TGTGCCAGCAGCTTAGGTTTGACGGGGGGCAACAATGAGCAGTTCTTC. This codes for CASSLGLTGGNNEQFF. This sequence joins TRBV7-9 and TRBJ2-1; D is perhaps TRBD2 (7 bases). The CDR3 spans 16 residues. V dropped 1 base and J dropped 5 bases, with 15 bases sitting between them. Germline assignment: CDR1 SEHNR and CDR2 FQNEAQ (reference sequence).

The V and J genes are TRBV6-6 and TRBJ1-1, with 9 bases identical to TRBD1. Germline V gives CDR1 MNHNY, CDR2 SVGAGI (reference sequence). This CDR3 is 15 amino acids long. The junction had 7 bases not matched to a gene; V was cut back by 5 bases and J by 3 bases. CDR3 in DNA: TGTGCCAGCAGTGCCTTAAGACAGGGGGACACTGAAGCTTTCTTT. This codes for CASSALRQGDTEAFF.

This sequence joins TRBV6-1 and TRBJ1-2; D gene ambiguous. V was shortened by 5 bases and J by 6 bases, with 10 bases between the two germline ends. Germline V lookup: CDR1 MNHNS, CDR2 SASEGT. The CDR3 spans 12 residues. The CDR3 DNA reads as TGTGCCAGCAGTCGCCTTTTGGATGGCTACACCTTC. It translates to CASSRLLDGYTF.

This clone was seen only once. J is TRBJ2-5 and V is TRBV4-1, with 7 bases aligning to TRBD1. CDR3 size: 15 residues. Germline CDR1 reads MGHRA; CDR2 reads YSYEKL. Trimming removed 4 bases from V and 8 bases from J; junction bases left unmatched: 13. The CDR3 bases are TGCGCCAGCAGCCCGACTACCGGGACAGCTGAAACCCAGTACTTC. This translates into CASSPTTGTAETQYF.

The count of this clone is one. The genes are TRBV29-1 and TRBJ1-1, with TRBD1 as a possible D gene (6 bases). V lost 4 bases to trimming and J lost 0 bases, with 9 bases between them. The CDR3 sequence is 13 residues long. CDR1 is SQVTM and CDR2 is ANQGSEA in the germline V gene. The CDR3 region has the DNA TGCAGCGTTGGAGGGGGAATGAACACTGAAGCTTTCTTT. This translates into CSVGGGMNTEAFF.

This chain joins TRBV19 and TRBJ1-2; the D is unclear. V was trimmed by 4 bases and J by 1 base, leaving 4 bases between them. This CDR3 spans 12 amino acids. The germline V gene has CDR1 LNHDA and CDR2 SQIVND (reference sequence). CDR3 sequence (DNA): TGTGCCAGTAGTAAAGATAACTATGGCTACACCTTC. It specifies CASSKDNYGYTF.

The chain recombines TRBV5-8 with TRBJ1-4, with 8 bases matching TRBD1. J gave up 8 bases and V 3 bases, and 12 bases lay outside the gene matches. CDR1 and CDR2 (germline): SGHTS, YDEGEE. The CDR3 totals 16 residues. The CDR3: CASSWTHDRGMEKLFF. In nucleotides, the CDR3 is TGTGCCAGCAGCTGGACTCATGACAGGGGAATGGAAAAACTGTTTTTT.

Here the CDR3 DNA reads TGTGCCAGCAGCTTAGAGTTGGGACTAGCGGGGGGCACAGATACGCAGTATTTT. Amino acid sequence: CASSLELGLAGGTDTQYF. The V gene is TRBV7-8, the J gene TRBJ2-3; 14 bases are shared with TRBD2. V shed 1 base, J shed 1 base, and the junction held 4 bases outside the gene matches. This CDR3 region has 18 residues. Per the germline V gene, CDR1 is SGHVS and CDR2 is FQNEAQ.

Worth noting for this clone: The germline gene is not matched at one end of the junction; a read error may be the cause. J is TRBJ2-5 and V is TRBV2, with D perhaps TRBD2 (6 bases). CDR1 is SNHLY, CDR2 FYNNEI, per germline. The CDR3 length is 13 residues. Here the CDR3 DNA reads TGTGCCAGCAGGGTGGGGACTCAAGGGACCCAGTACTTC. It codes for CASRVGTQGTQYF.

The chain uses TRBV5-5 and TRBJ2-4, with D perhaps TRBD1 (5 bases). Trimming left V 4 bases short and J 1 base short, with 18 bases between. CDR1 is SGHKS and CDR2 is YYEKEE in the germline V gene (reference sequence). CDR3 size: 17 residues. The CDR3 reads CASSMTALGAAKNIQYF. CDR3 DNA sequence: TGTGCCAGCAGCATGACAGCCCTTGGAGCCGCCAAAAACATTCAGTACTTC. Filled out from reference TRBV5-5 and TRBJ2-4, the complete variable domain reads DAGVTQSPTHLIKTRGQQVTLRCSPISGHKSVSWYQQVLGQGPQFIFQYYEKEERGRGNFPDRFSARQFPNYSSELNVNALLLGDSALYLCASSMTALGAAKNIQYFGAGTRLSVL.

The chain carries TRBV7-9 and TRBJ1-1; D might be TRBD1 (5 bases). The ends were cut back, 0 bases at V and 11 bases at J, with 16 bases in the middle. CDR1 SEHNR and CDR2 FQNEAQ come from the germline V gene (reference sequence). The CDR3 loop spans 14 amino acids. The CDR3: CASSLASMTVKAFF. DNA for the CDR3: TGTGCCAGCAGCTTAGCCTCAATGACAGTGAAGGCTTTCTTT.

The rearrangement links TRBV15 to TRBJ2-2; D is possibly TRBD2 (6 bases). Germline V CDR1 and CDR2: LNHNV, YYDKDF (reference sequence). Deletions cut 2 bases from V and 7 bases from J, with 20 bases between. There are 17 residues in the CDR3. The CDR3 DNA reads TGTGCCACCAGCAGAACCCGCGGCCAGGGAGGCAACGGGGAGCTGTTTTTT. It translates to CATSRTRGQGGNGELFF.

Comment on this clone: This could be a read error, since a much larger clone is one nucleotide away. This specimen includes other DNA sequences encoding the same CDR3. The rearrangement uses TRBV7-9 and TRBJ2-7, with 8 bases fitting TRBD2. This CDR3 contains 12 residues. The germline V gene has CDR1 SEHNR and CDR2 FQNEAQ (reference sequence). DNA for the CDR3: TGCGCCAGCACCGGGGGGGGGTACGAGCAGTACTTC. Its translation is CASTGGGYEQYF.

This chain joins TRBV6-5 and TRBJ2-2, with unresolved D. V lost 0 bases, J lost 4 bases, and 3 bases lay in between. Germline loops: CDR1 MNHEY, CDR2 SVGAGI. This CDR3 region has 13 residues. CDR3 sequence: CASSYSGTGELFF. CDR3 nucleotides: TGTGCCAGCAGTTACTCGGGCACCGGGGAGCTGTTTTTT.

This sequence joins TRBV6-1 and TRBJ1-2; D possibly corresponds to TRBD1 (6 bases). This CDR3 region has 13 residues. Germline loops: CDR1 MNHNS, CDR2 SASEGT. V lost 5 bases and J lost 2, with 9 bases in between. The CDR3 protein is CASSSGVNYGYTF. In nucleotides, the CDR3 is TGTGCCAGCAGTTCAGGGGTGAACTATGGCTACACCTTC.

CDR3 DNA sequence: TGTGCCAGCCATGCAGGGTACAGCTACGAGCAGTACTTC. Translation gives CASHAGYSYEQYF. V gene TRBV6-5 combines with J gene TRBJ2-7; a weak D match, TRBD1 (5 bases). Germline V gene lookup returns CDR1 MNHEY and CDR2 SVGAGI. CDR3 length equals 13 residues. The V and J ends lost 8 bases and 3 bases respectively, with 14 bases between them.

The V gene is TRBV6-1, the J gene TRBJ1-1; a possible D gene is TRBD1 (5 bases). The CDR3 totals 15 residues. V lost 1 base, J lost 8 bases, and 17 bases lay in between. The germline CDR1 and CDR2 sequences are MNHNS and SASEGT. The CDR3 DNA is TGTGCCAGCAGTGAAGGTAGGGGCGCTTTTTCCGAAGCTTTCTTT. This gives the protein CASSEGRGAFSEAFF.

The chain is built from TRBV6-1 and TRBJ2-7; D may be TRBD2 (5 bases). The V end was cut by 1 base, the J end by 12 bases, with 13 bases between. The CDR3 contains 12 residues. CDR1 and CDR2 (germline): MNHNS, SASEGT. This CDR3 reads CASSEDLVRVYF. The CDR3 bases are TGTGCCAGCAGTGAAGACCTGGTGAGGGTGTACTTC.

V usage is TRBV30 and J usage is TRBJ1-2; 9 nucleotides line up with TRBD1. J was trimmed by 2 bases and V by 5 bases; bases with no gene match: 6. Germline CDR1 and CDR2: GTSNPN and SVGIG (reference sequence). There are 14 residues in the CDR3. CDR3 DNA: TGTGCCTGGGGCCGGGACAGGGTAAACTATGGCTACACCTTC. It translates to CAWGRDRVNYGYTF.

V gene TRBV5-1 combines with J gene TRBJ1-1, with D unclear. V was pared by 0 bases and J by 8 bases, with 17 bases between. The CDR3 sequence is 15 residues long. Germline CDR1 reads SGHRS; CDR2 reads YFSETQ. The CDR3 sequence is CASSLVEKGIPEAFF. The CDR3 DNA reads TGCGCCAGCAGCTTGGTGGAAAAAGGGATCCCGGAAGCTTTCTTT.

The CDR3 is CASSLRAVDTEAFF. In DNA form, the CDR3 reads TGTGCCAGCAGCTTAAGGGCGGTGGACACTGAAGCTTTCTTT. J is TRBJ1-1 and V is TRBV11-3; D unclear. The germline V gene has CDR1 SGHNT and CDR2 YENEEA. V shed 2 bases and J shed 3 bases, with 10 bases lying between them. The CDR3 loop spans 14 amino acids.

The chain couples TRBV9 to TRBJ1-3, with unresolved D. V was cut by 3 bases and J by 4 bases, with 17 bases left in between. The length of the CDR3 is 16 residues. Germline loops: CDR1 SGDLS, CDR2 YYNGEE. The CDR3 sequence: CASSEHETLGGNTIYF. DNA for the CDR3: TGTGCCAGCAGCGAACATGAGACACTGGGGGGAAACACCATATATTTT.

The chain uses TRBV12-5 and TRBJ1-5; weak D call: TRBD1 (6 bases). CDR1 and CDR2 (germline): LGHNT, FRNRAP. The V end was cut by 2 bases, the J end by 5 bases, with 10 bases between. The length of the CDR3 is 14 residues. The CDR3 DNA follows: TGTGCTAGTGGTTTGACAGGGTCTGATCAGCCCCAGCATTTT. Translating it yields CASGLTGSDQPQHF.